This T cell receptor (beta chain) originates from a study of shared clonotypes between healthy human individuals. Study details: Samples came from a couple of female and a few male donors aged 18 to 49.

As for this clone: Its specificity is unknown.

Study-wide results and caveats: The study found approximately 5% of naive CD4 clonotypes shared across a handful of donors.

Every subset's genomic DNA went evenly onto several immunoSEQ plates. Method: immunoSEQ multiplex PCR; TCRdb's copy keeps in-frame clones and lacks some. The data hold around 1.1 million clones, with around 77% observed a single time. Donors included only healthy HIV-negative adults lacking recent acute infections or vaccinations. V shed 10 bases, J shed 0 bases, and the junction held 12 bases outside the gene matches. Germline V lookup: CDR1 ENHRY, CDR2 SYGVKD. The CDR3 contains 16 residues. The sequence was collected from a man between 18 and 35 years old in good health. Some clones in this sample may be carry-over from other donors' samples. This rearrangement joins TRBV10-3 to TRBJ1-2; TRBD1 matches at 9 bases. Input material: memory CD4+ T cells from PBMCs. Subset specified: CD45RA-negative fraction. The CDR3 loop reads CATKTPTGGSNYGYTF. As DNA, the CDR3 is TGTGCCACCAAAACACCTACAGGGGGCTCTAACTATGGCTACACCTTC.